This T cell receptor beta chain appears in the sequencing data of a study of response to subunit inactivated influenza vaccine. This clonotype has just a few counts. Germline CDR1 MGHDK, CDR2 SYGVNS. The length of the CDR3 is 14 residues. The V gene lost 7 bases and the J gene lost 0 bases, with 12 bases spanning the gap. Each CDR3 protein gets one entry after TCRdb re-called the RT-PCR reads with MiXCR. The table has hundreds of thousands of distinct CDR3 sequences, approximately 14% seen once. The rearrangement uses TRBV25-1 and TRBJ2-5; TRBD2 is a possible D gene (6 bases). The clonotype originates from a man in his fifties or sixties who received an inactivated influenza vaccine. Sample: PBMCs from blood, taken about 12 days after vaccination. In DNA, the CDR3 is TGTGCCAGCACCCCACGGGGGTACCAAGAGACCCAGTACTTC. This codes for CASTPRGYQETQYF.